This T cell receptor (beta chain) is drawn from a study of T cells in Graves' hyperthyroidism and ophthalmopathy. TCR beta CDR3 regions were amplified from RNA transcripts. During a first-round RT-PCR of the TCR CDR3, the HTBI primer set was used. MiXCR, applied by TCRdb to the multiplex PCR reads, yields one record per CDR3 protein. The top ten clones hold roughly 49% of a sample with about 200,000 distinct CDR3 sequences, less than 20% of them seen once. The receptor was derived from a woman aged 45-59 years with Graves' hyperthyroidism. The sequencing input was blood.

The CDR3 bases are TGCGCCAGCAGCTTCGGAATTTCAAGCCCTGAAGCTTTCTTT. Translating it yields CASSFGISSPEAFF. J is TRBJ1-1 and V is TRBV5-1; D unresolved. CDR1 is SGHRS, CDR2 YFSETQ, per germline. This CDR3 is 14 amino acids long. Trimming stripped 2 bases from V and 6 bases from J, with 14 bases between.